Detailed here is one T cell receptor (beta chain). This entry comes from a study of blood T cell repertoires in COVID-19. Across the whole study: COVID-19 samples from acute and convalescent phases originated in the United States, Italy and Spain. Nucleic acid was either cDNA or gDNA, and it came from T cells, B-cell-depleted T cells, or PBMCs.

The germline V and J ends were trimmed by 0 bases and 2 bases, with 8 bases remaining between them. Germline CDR1 reads SGHRS; CDR2 reads YFSETQ. CDR3 length: 14 residues. As originally analysed: How many nucleated cells were present was estimated from reference gene primer amplification. Sequencing used immunoSEQ multiplex PCR; TCRdb keeps in-frame clones, though not all of them. V and J calls and clone size are as listed in that table; D and trimming were resolved from the DNA. Among about 50,000 clones listed, approximately 90% were seen once. Sample: peripheral blood. The sequence was obtained from an elderly woman with acute or convalescent COVID-19. The V and J genes are TRBV5-1 and TRBJ1-2; maybe TRBD1 (5 bases). For the CDR3, the DNA is TGCGCCAGCAGCTTGGACCAGGGAAACTATGGCTACACCTTC. This gives the protein CASSLDQGNYGYTF.